This T cell receptor beta chain was recovered during a study of blood T cell repertoires in COVID-19. For the study at large: Whether acute or convalescent, the COVID-19 samples came from the United States, Italy and Spain. The cDNA or gDNA used as material had been derived from T cells, B-cell-depleted T cells, or PBMCs.

In the original analysis: The authors estimated nucleated cell counts from reference gene primer amplification. Sequencing was performed with immunoSEQ multiplex PCR; in TCRdb, only in-frame clones are kept and a portion is missing. The V and J calls and clone size come from that table; D and trimming were worked out from the DNA. The table has under 50,000 clones, approximately 80% seen once. The CDR3 loop spans 12 amino acids. V lost 5 bases and J lost 5; bases outside the gene matches: 3. Germline-derived CDR1 and CDR2 are MNHEY and SVGEGT. The chain employs TRBV6-2 or TRBV6-3 and TRBJ2-7, with 7 positions matching TRBD1. The receptor was derived from a man aged 70 or older with acute or convalescent COVID-19. The sample was peripheral blood. CDR3 sequence (DNA): TGTGCCAGCAGTAAGACAGGGAACGAGCAGTACTTC. It encodes CASSKTGNEQYF.